These T cell receptor beta chains were read from a single sample in a study of CD8 T cells in ankylosing spondylitis. One entry per CDR3 protein results from TCRdb running MiXCR on the 5' RACE reads. The table lists about 750,000 distinct CDR3 sequences, over 15% of them singletons. Sequences were obtained from blood, either unsorted or a sorted T cell fraction (not recorded which). The receptor source for this set is a male donor with ankylosing spondylitis. CDR3s include the opening cysteine and the closing phenylalanine or tryptophan. The D gene is left open where the match is weak. Clone size is given for some rows only: seen once, a few or many times, or a class if the clone is expanded.

J gene: TRBJ2-1; V gene: TRBV5-1; D gene: TRBD2; clone size: few; CDR3 protein: CASSPGLAGGPDNEQFF; CDR3 DNA: TGCGCCAGCAGCCCGGGACTAGCGGGGGGGCCCGACAATGAGCAGTTCTTC
J gene: TRBJ1-5; V gene: TRBV12-3/TRBV12-4; D gene: TRBD1; clone size: few; CDR3 protein: CASANPGTGPNQPQHF; CDR3 DNA: TGTGCCAGCGCTAATCCCGGGACAGGACCCAATCAGCCCCAGCATTTT
J gene: TRBJ2-2; V gene: TRBV5-5; D gene: TRBD1; clone size: few; CDR3 protein: CASSKDRVETGELFF; CDR3 DNA: TGTGCCAGCAGCAAAGACAGGGTTGAGACCGGGGAGCTGTTTTTT
J gene: TRBJ1-3; V gene: TRBV20-1; D gene: -; clone size: few; CDR3 protein: CSAPDKSSGNTIYF; CDR3 DNA: TGCAGTGCTCCCGACAAGAGCTCTGGAAACACCATATATTTT
J gene: TRBJ2-3; V gene: TRBV7-3; D gene: -; clone size: -; CDR3 protein: CASSVRDWTGSSTDTQYF; CDR3 DNA: TGTGCCAGCAGCGTAAGGGACTGGACAGGATCTAGCACAGATACGCAGTATTTT
J gene: TRBJ1-4; V gene: TRBV28; D gene: TRBD1; clone size: -; CDR3 protein: CASSSPAGTDIEKLFF; CDR3 DNA: TGTGCCAGCAGTTCCCCCGCCGGGACAGACATTGAAAAACTGTTTTTT
J gene: TRBJ2-2; V gene: TRBV20-1; D gene: -; clone size: few; CDR3 protein: CSAKWGLLTGELFF; CDR3 DNA: TGCAGTGCCAAGTGGGGCCTTTTAACCGGGGAGCTGTTTTTT
J gene: TRBJ1-2; V gene: TRBV25-1; D gene: -; clone size: -; CDR3 protein: CASSASMVTDSYTF; CDR3 DNA: TGTGCCAGCAGTGCCTCTATGGTAACAGACAGCTACACCTTC
J gene: TRBJ2-7; V gene: TRBV7-2; D gene: -; clone size: few; CDR3 protein: CASSLAAQSSYEQYF; CDR3 DNA: TGTGCCAGCAGCCTCGCGGCTCAGAGCTCCTACGAGCAGTACTTC
J gene: TRBJ2-1; V gene: TRBV5-1; D gene: -; clone size: many; CDR3 protein: CASSLRPKGDEQFF; CDR3 DNA: TGCGCCAGCAGCTTGCGACCCAAAGGGGATGAGCAGTTCTTC
J gene: TRBJ2-3; V gene: TRBV28; D gene: -; clone size: -; CDR3 protein: CASSFRGRVKDTQYF; CDR3 DNA: TGTGCCAGCAGTTTTCGGGGGCGGGTAAAAGATACGCAGTATTTT
J gene: TRBJ2-7; V gene: TRBV6-5; D gene: -; clone size: -; CDR3 protein: CASSYSGWQYEQYF; CDR3 DNA: TGTGCCAGCAGTTACTCGGGCTGGCAATACGAGCAGTACTTC
J gene: TRBJ1-6; V gene: TRBV28; D gene: TRBD1; clone size: -; CDR3 protein: CASSLRDRDNSPLHF; CDR3 DNA: TGTGCCAGCAGTTTGAGGGACAGAGATAATTCACCCCTCCACTTT
J gene: TRBJ1-5; V gene: TRBV7-2; D gene: -; clone size: -; CDR3 protein: CASSFGWGDQPQHF; CDR3 DNA: TGTGCCAGCAGTTTCGGTTGGGGGGATCAGCCCCAGCATTTT
J gene: TRBJ2-7; V gene: TRBV2; D gene: -; clone size: many; CDR3 protein: CASRQGSYEQYF; CDR3 DNA: TGTGCCAGCAGACAGGGATCCTACGAGCAGTACTTC
J gene: TRBJ1-6; V gene: TRBV6-1; D gene: -; clone size: few; CDR3 protein: CASSEQISNSPLHF; CDR3 DNA: TGTGCCAGCAGTGAGCAGATTTCTAATTCACCCCTCCACTTT
J gene: TRBJ2-3; V gene: TRBV27; D gene: TRBD2; clone size: few; CDR3 protein: CASRPWLAGGVASTDTQYF; CDR3 DNA: TGTGCCAGCAGGCCTTGGCTAGCGGGAGGGGTAGCGTCCACAGATACGCAGTATTTT
J gene: TRBJ2-2; V gene: TRBV5-8; D gene: -; clone size: -; CDR3 protein: CASRWGRNTGELFF; CDR3 DNA: TGTGCCAGCAGATGGGGCAGAAACACCGGGGAGCTGTTTTTT
J gene: TRBJ2-1; V gene: TRBV11-1; D gene: TRBD1; clone size: -; CDR3 protein: CASSRKRTGDNEQFF; CDR3 DNA: TGTGCCAGCAGCCGAAAGCGGACAGGGGACAATGAGCAGTTCTTC
J gene: TRBJ2-7; V gene: TRBV4-1; D gene: TRBD2; clone size: few; CDR3 protein: CASSLKALAGDYEQYF; CDR3 DNA: TGCGCCAGCAGCCTTAAGGCACTAGCGGGAGACTACGAGCAGTACTTC
J gene: TRBJ2-3; V gene: TRBV7-2; D gene: -; clone size: few; CDR3 protein: CASSLAEPGPTDTQYF; CDR3 DNA: TGTGCCAGCAGCTTAGCTGAGCCCGGCCCCACAGATACGCAGTATTTT
J gene: TRBJ1-6; V gene: TRBV14; D gene: -; clone size: few; CDR3 protein: CASSQDVTVNSPLHF; CDR3 DNA: TGTGCCAGCAGCCAAGACGTAACAGTTAATTCACCCCTCCACTTT
J gene: TRBJ1-2; V gene: TRBV6-6; D gene: -; clone size: few; CDR3 protein: CASSYQDYYGYTF; CDR3 DNA: TGTGCCAGCAGTTACCAGGACTACTATGGCTACACCTTC
J gene: TRBJ2-1; V gene: TRBV29-1; D gene: -; clone size: -; CDR3 protein: CSVDSGRAGRDRFF; CDR3 DNA: TGCAGCGTTGATTCGGGACGGGCGGGACGGGATCGGTTCTTC
J gene: TRBJ2-3; V gene: TRBV4-1; D gene: -; clone size: -; CDR3 protein: CASSQRGGDTQYF; CDR3 DNA: TGCGCCAGCAGCCAAAGAGGGGGGGATACGCAGTATTTT
J gene: TRBJ2-2; V gene: TRBV18; D gene: TRBD1; clone size: -; CDR3 protein: CASSPRQGQELFF; CDR3 DNA: TGTGCCAGCTCACCAAGACAGGGCCAAGAGCTGTTTTTT